This is a list of T cell receptor beta chains from one sample in a study of chemoradiotherapy in HPV16-positive cancers. Generated by immunoSEQ multiplex PCR, the TCRdb table keeps only in-frame clones and is missing some. The repertoire holds approximately 8,400 clones, around 82% seen once, with 1.9% in the top ten. Sampling was done from a patient who underwent chemoradiotherapy. The receptors originated from a human donor with HPV-associated anogenital cancer. Both conserved end residues are part of each CDR3. A row's size may be missing; if present it is once, few, many or a size class.

>TRBJ1-3|NA|TRBV2
CASSESAVRVSGNTIYF
>TRBJ1-1|NA|TRBV10-2
CASRQQFPHEAFF
>TRBJ2-3|NA|TRBV7-3
CASSLRGSGSTDTQYF
>TRBJ2-1|few|TRBV6-1
CGSGRAPNEQFF
>TRBJ2-1|NA|TRBV5-6
CASSVWGLSFSYNEQFF
>TRBJ1-4|once|TRBV19
CASGDRVSEKLFF
>TRBJ1-2|NA|TRBV7-9
CASSPDLYGYTF
>TRBJ2-3|NA|TRBV18
CASSPVEDTQYF
>TRBJ1-1|few|TRBV5-1
CASSLATALRGTEAFF
>TRBJ2-7|NA|TRBV9
CASSGEMGDSSSEQYF
>TRBJ2-5|NA|TRBV30
CAWSVLGTQYF
>TRBJ2-1|NA|TRBV2
CASSEARLRTGPYNEQFF
>TRBJ2-5|NA|TRBV2
CASGRSGTSGHKYF
>TRBJ2-1|once|TRBV28
CASSLGGASYNEQFF
>TRBJ2-3|NA|TRBV5-4
CASSTGTSGGPSTDTQYF
>TRBJ2-3|NA|TRBV10-2
CASRSDRASTDTQYF
>TRBJ1-6|NA|TRBV19
CASSGWQGYSPLHF
>TRBJ1-2|NA|TRBV6-5
CASSLTGADGYTF
>TRBJ1-4|NA|TRBV5-5
CASSFPGFLIF
>TRBJ1-6|once|TRBV28
CASGSQGGNSPLHF
>TRBJ1-1|NA|TRBV10-3
CAIRISGRLGTEAFF
>TRBJ1-5|NA|TRBV28
CASSLNEAGMNQPQHF
>TRBJ1-5|NA|TRBV5-5
CASSLDSYSNQPQHF
>TRBJ2-1|once|TRBV7-2
CASSLRPGAAEQFF
>TRBJ1-2|NA|TRBV6-5
CATGGQNYGYTF
>TRBJ1-2|NA|TRBV5-4
CASSLFRFYGYTF
>TRBJ2-7|NA|TRBV6-5
CASTGTSFHEQYF
>TRBJ2-5|NA|TRBV5-1
CASSLVAGRGETQYF
>TRBJ2-3|NA|TRBV29-1
CSAGLAGATDTQYF
>TRBJ2-3|NA|TRBV18
CASSPYTSYDRATDTQYF
>TRBJ2-5|NA|TRBV5-1
CASHDGLETQYF
>TRBJ2-2|NA|TRBV5-1
CASSLGDTGELFF
>TRBJ1-5|once|TRBV5-6
CASSSADGMGQPQHF
>TRBJ2-2|NA|TRBV9
CASSVDRGAGELFF
>TRBJ2-3|NA|TRBV5-4
CASSRSGGNTDTQYF